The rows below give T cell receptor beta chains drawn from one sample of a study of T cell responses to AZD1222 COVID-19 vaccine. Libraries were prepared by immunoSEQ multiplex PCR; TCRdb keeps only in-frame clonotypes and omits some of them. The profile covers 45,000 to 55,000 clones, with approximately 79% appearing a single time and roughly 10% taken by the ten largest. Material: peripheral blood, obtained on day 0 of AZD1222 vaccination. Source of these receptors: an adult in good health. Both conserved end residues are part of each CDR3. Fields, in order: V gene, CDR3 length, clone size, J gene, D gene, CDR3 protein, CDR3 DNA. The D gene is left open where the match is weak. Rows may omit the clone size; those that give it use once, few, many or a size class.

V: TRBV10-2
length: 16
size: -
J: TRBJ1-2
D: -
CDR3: CASSETLTDSLYGYTF
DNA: TGCGCCAGCAGTGAAACCCTGACAGACTCCCTCTATGGCTACACCTTC

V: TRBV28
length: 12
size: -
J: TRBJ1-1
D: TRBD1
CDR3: CASTPDRAEAFF
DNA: TGTGCCAGCACCCCGGACAGGGCTGAAGCTTTCTTT

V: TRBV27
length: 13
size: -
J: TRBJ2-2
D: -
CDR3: CASSFTNTGELFF
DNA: TGTGCCAGCAGTTTTACGAACACCGGGGAGCTGTTTTTT

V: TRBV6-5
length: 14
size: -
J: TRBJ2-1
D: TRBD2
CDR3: CASSGLAGLNEQFF
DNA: TGTGCCAGCAGCGGACTAGCGGGTTTAAATGAGCAGTTCTTC

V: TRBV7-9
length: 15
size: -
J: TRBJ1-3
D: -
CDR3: CASSFNPTSGNTIYF
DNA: TGTGCCAGCAGCTTTAACCCGACCTCTGGAAACACCATATATTTT

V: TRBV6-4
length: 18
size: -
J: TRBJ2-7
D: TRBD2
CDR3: CASSGNRLAGKSSYEQYF
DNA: TGTGCCAGCAGTGGGAATAGACTAGCGGGGAAAAGCTCCTACGAGCAGTACTTC

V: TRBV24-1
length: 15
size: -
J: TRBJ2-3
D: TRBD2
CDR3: CATSDPSGRADTQYF
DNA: TGTGCCACCAGTGACCCCAGCGGGAGGGCAGATACGCAGTATTTT

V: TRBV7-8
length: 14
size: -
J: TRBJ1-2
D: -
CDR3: CASSLVGRSYGYTF
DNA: TGTGCCAGCAGCTTAGTGGGCAGAAGCTATGGCTACACCTTC

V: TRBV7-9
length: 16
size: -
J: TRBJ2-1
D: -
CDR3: CASSLSRPHPYNEQFF
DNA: TGTGCCAGCAGCTTGTCGAGGCCCCACCCCTACAATGAGCAGTTCTTC

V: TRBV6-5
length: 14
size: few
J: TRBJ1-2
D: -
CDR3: CASSSNRDNYGYTF
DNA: TGTGCCAGCAGTTCTAACAGGGACAACTATGGCTACACCTTC

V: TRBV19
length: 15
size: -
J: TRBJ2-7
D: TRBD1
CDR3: CASSIGGTGSLEQYF
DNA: TGTGCCAGTAGTATAGGTGGGACAGGGTCACTCGAGCAGTACTTC

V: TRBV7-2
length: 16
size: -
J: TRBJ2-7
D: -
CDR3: CASSLGGHAYSYEQYF
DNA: TGTGCCAGCAGCTTAGGAGGTCACGCGTACTCCTACGAGCAGTACTTC

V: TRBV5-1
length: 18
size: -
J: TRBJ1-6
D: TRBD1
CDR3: CASSSGQGGSSYNSPLHF
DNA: TGCGCCAGCAGCTCCGGACAGGGGGGAAGCTCCTATAATTCACCCCTCCACTTT

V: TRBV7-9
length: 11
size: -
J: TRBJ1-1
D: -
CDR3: CASRLNTEAFF
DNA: TGTGCCAGCAGGCTTAACACTGAAGCTTTCTTT

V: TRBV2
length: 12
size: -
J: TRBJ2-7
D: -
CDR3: CASSEAQGEQYF
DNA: TGTGCCAGCAGTGAAGCCCAGGGCGAGCAGTACTTC

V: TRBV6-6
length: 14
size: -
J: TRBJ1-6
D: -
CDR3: CASSGPPTGSPLHF
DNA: TGTGCCAGCAGTGGACCCCCGACGGGTTCACCCCTCCACTTT

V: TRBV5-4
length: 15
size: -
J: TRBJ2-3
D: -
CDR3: CASSFRGWYTDTQYF
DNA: TGTGCCAGCAGCTTCCGGGGGTGGTACACAGATACGCAGTATTTT

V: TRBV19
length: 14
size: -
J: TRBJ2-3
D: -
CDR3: CASSISPSWDTQYF
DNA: TGTGCCAGTAGTATCTCGCCGTCCTGGGATACGCAGTATTTT

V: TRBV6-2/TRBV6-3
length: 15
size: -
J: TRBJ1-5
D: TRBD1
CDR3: CASSSRDRVDQPQHF
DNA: TGTGCCAGCAGTTCCCGGGACAGGGTGGATCAGCCCCAGCATTTT

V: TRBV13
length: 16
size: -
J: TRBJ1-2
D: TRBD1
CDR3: CASSQTRTGAGYGYTF
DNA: TGTGCCAGCAGCCAGACCCGTACAGGGGCTGGCTATGGCTACACCTTC

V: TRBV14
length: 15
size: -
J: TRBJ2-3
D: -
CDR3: CASSQRHSQPGGQYF
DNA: TGTGCCAGCAGCCAGCGTCACTCCCAGCCAGGAGGGCAGTATTTT

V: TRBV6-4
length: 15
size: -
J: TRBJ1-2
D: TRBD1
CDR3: CATKDGQGPGYGYTF
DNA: TGTGCCACCAAAGACGGACAGGGGCCCGGCTATGGCTACACCTTC

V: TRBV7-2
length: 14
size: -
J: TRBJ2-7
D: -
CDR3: CASSPRAGSYEQYF
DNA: TGTGCCAGCAGCCCCCGGGCAGGGAGCTACGAGCAGTACTTC

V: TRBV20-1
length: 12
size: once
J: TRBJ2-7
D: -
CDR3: CSASPDSYEQYF
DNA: TGCAGTGCTAGTCCGGATTCCTACGAGCAGTACTTC

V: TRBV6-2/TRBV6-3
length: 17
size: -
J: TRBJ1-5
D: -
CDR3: CASSYSSGFGAKQPQHF
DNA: TGTGCCAGCAGTTACTCTTCCGGGTTTGGGGCGAAGCAGCCCCAGCATTTT

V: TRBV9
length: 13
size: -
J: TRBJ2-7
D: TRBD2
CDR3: CASSPSGSWVQYF
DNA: TGTGCCAGCTCTCCTAGCGGGAGTTGGGTGCAGTACTTC

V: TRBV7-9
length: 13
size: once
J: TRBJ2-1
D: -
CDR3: CASSATTYNEQFF
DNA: TGTGCCAGCAGCGCCACAACCTACAATGAGCAGTTCTTC

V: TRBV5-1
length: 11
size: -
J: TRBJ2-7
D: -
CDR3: CASSYDYEQYF
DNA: TGCGCCAGCAGCTACGACTACGAGCAGTACTTC